A selection of T cell receptor beta chains follows, all from one sample in a study of T cell responses to AZD1222 COVID-19 vaccine. Repertoires were generated with immunoSEQ multiplex PCR, while TCRdb's copy carries only in-frame clones and drops some. The profile shows more than 85,000 clones, approximately 90% of them singletons. The specimen was peripheral blood, collected on day 0 of AZD1222 vaccination. These receptors all come from an adult in good health. CDR3s include the opening cysteine and the closing phenylalanine or tryptophan. Each record gives: J gene, V gene, clone size, D gene, CDR3 protein, CDR3 DNA. A D gene is named only where the DNA matches it firmly. Expanded clones get a size class; other rows say once, few or many, or leave the size out.

TRBJ2-1 | TRBV11-2 | NA | TRBD2 | CASSAHSGGSDEQFF | TGTGCCAGCAGCGCCCATAGCGGGGGGTCGGATGAGCAGTTCTTC
TRBJ1-3 | TRBV11-1 | NA | NA | CASRRRSGNTIYF | TGTGCCAGCCGGCGCCGATCTGGAAACACCATATATTTT
TRBJ2-7 | TRBV6-5 | NA | NA | CASSYSSGGDYEQYF | TGTGCCAGCAGTTACTCATCCGGGGGCGACTACGAGCAGTACTTC
TRBJ2-6 | TRBV7-9 | NA | TRBD1 | CASSPSLGTGGSGANVLTF | TGTGCCAGCAGCCCCTCACTCGGGACAGGGGGATCTGGGGCCAACGTCCTGACTTTC
TRBJ1-4 | TRBV5-8 | NA | NA | CASSTSVQRGEKLFF | TGTGCCAGCAGCACGTCAGTACAGCGTGGTGAAAAACTGTTTTTT
TRBJ2-1 | TRBV3-1/TRBV3-2 | NA | NA | CASSLTLQGEQFF | TGTGCCAGCAGCCTGACCCTCCAGGGCGAGCAGTTCTTC
TRBJ2-7 | TRBV5-1 | once | TRBD1 | CARSKGFRLWGQGAQGYEQYF | TGCGCCAGGTCTAAGGGATTTCGATTGTGGGGACAGGGGGCACAGGGCTACGAGCAGTACTTC
TRBJ2-1 | TRBV7-9 | NA | NA | CASSFPRAGDYNEQFF | TGTGCCAGCAGCTTTCCCAGGGCCGGAGATTACAATGAGCAGTTCTTC
TRBJ2-7 | TRBV2 | NA | NA | CASRSGLLSYEQYF | TGTGCCAGCAGATCGGGACTTCTTTCCTACGAGCAGTACTTC
TRBJ1-2 | TRBV10-3 | NA | TRBD1 | CAISESGQGGGYTF | TGTGCCATCAGTGAGTCAGGACAGGGCGGTGGCTACACCTTC
TRBJ1-1 | TRBV27 | few | TRBD1 | CASSLNRGNTEAFF | TGTGCCAGCAGTTTAAACAGGGGGAACACTGAAGCTTTCTTT
TRBJ2-5 | TRBV7-2 | once | TRBD1 | CASSLGDRVQETQYF | TGTGCCAGCAGCTTAGGGGACAGGGTTCAAGAGACCCAGTACTTC
TRBJ2-7 | TRBV3-1/TRBV3-2 | NA | NA | CASSQYVVQNEQYF | TGTGCCAGCAGCCAATATGTGGTGCAAAACGAGCAGTACTTC
TRBJ1-4 | TRBV5-1 | NA | NA | CASRITATNEKLFF | TGCGCCAGCCGGATTACTGCAACTAATGAAAAACTGTTTTTT
TRBJ1-6 | TRBV2 | NA | NA | CASSEQGGSYNSPLHF | TGTGCCAGCAGTGAACAGGGAGGCTCCTATAATTCACCCCTCCACTTT
TRBJ2-1 | TRBV28 | NA | TRBD2 | CASSLGLTLAGEQFF | TGTGCCAGCAGTTTAGGTCTCACGTTAGCGGGTGAGCAGTTCTTC
TRBJ1-4 | TRBV12-3/TRBV12-4 | NA | NA | CASRGRGGELFF | TGTGCCAGCAGGGGAAGGGGTGGGGAACTGTTTTTT
TRBJ1-3 | TRBV3-1/TRBV3-2 | NA | NA | CASSQVSYSGNTIYF | TGTGCCAGCAGCCAAGTTTCTTACTCTGGAAACACCATATATTTT
TRBJ1-1 | TRBV6-5 | NA | TRBD1 | CASSYLGQGETEAFF | TGTGCCAGCAGTTACTTAGGACAGGGGGAAACTGAAGCTTTCTTT
TRBJ1-2 | TRBV3-1/TRBV3-2 | NA | NA | CASSQDPTGGRGYTF | TGTGCCAGCAGCCAAGATCCTACGGGGGGTCGCGGCTACACCTTC
TRBJ2-1 | TRBV5-6 | NA | NA | CASSFDRNEQFF | TGTGCCAGCAGCTTCGACCGAAATGAGCAGTTCTTC
TRBJ2-7 | TRBV15 | NA | TRBD2 | CATSSPGLAGGGRSYEQYF | TGTGCCACCAGCAGCCCGGGACTAGCGGGGGGCGGCCGCTCCTACGAGCAGTACTTC